This T cell receptor beta chain was identified during a study of naive and memory T cell subsets. Study results and caveats: RNA-based TCR counts may shift with T cell activation and differentiation. A clonotype means one alpha or beta sequence, not an alpha/beta pair. Over 85% of naive TCR sequences appeared only once, unlike memory subsets. Especially in CD8 cells, naive repertoires contained a few larger clonotypes, possibly CD45RA-re-expressing memory cells.

Two oligonucleotides, mixed equimolar, formed the beta constant-region primer covering TRBC1 and TRBC2. Nested alpha and beta constant-region primers with the SP2 primer drove four PCR rounds on ligated cDNA. Using its own MiXCR run on the UMI-ligation and nested PCR reads, TCRdb lists one record per CDR3 protein. The sample yields about 150,000 distinct CDR3 sequences, over 20% seen once. CMV status came from CD4+ IFNgamma after overnight CMV lysate stimulation. This CDR3 is 16 amino acids long. V lost 2 bases and J lost 7; bases outside the gene matches: 10. Germline assignment: CDR1 MNHEY and CDR2 SMNVEV (reference sequence). Points on this clonotype: The antigen remains unidentified.

The V call is TRBV27, the J call TRBJ1-5; 8 positions match TRBD1. This receptor was obtained from a human donor in good health. The sample was naive CD4+ T cells from blood. CDR3 nucleotide sequence: TGTGCCAGCAGTTTACCCGACAGGGGAAGTTGGCAGCCCCAGCATTTT. It codes for CASSLPDRGSWQPQHF.